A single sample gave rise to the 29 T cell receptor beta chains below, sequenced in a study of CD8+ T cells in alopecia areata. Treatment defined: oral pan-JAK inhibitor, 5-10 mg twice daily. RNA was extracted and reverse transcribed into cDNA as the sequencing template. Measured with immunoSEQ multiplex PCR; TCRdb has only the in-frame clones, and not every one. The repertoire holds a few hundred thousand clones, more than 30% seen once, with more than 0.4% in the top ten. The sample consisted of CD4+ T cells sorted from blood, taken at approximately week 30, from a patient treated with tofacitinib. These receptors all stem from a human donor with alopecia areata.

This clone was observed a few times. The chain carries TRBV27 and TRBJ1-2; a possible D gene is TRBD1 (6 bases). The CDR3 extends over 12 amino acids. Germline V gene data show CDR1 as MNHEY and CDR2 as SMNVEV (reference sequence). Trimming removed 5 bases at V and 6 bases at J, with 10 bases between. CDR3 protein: CASSLTGNGYTF. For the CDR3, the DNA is TGTGCCAGCAGTCTCACAGGGAATGGCTACACCTTC.

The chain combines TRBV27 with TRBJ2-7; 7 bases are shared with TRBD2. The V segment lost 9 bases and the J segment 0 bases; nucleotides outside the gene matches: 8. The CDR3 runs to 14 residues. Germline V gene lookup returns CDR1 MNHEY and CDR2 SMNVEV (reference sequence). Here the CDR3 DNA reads TGTGCCAGTAGAAGGACTAGTAACTCCTACGAGCAGTACTTC. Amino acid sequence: CASRRTSNSYEQYF.

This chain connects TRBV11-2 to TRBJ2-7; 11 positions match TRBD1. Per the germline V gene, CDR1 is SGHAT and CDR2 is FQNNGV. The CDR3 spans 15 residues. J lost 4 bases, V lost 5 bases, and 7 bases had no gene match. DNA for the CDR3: TGTGCCAGCAGCCCAATATGGGACAGGGGGTACGAGCAGTACTTC. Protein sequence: CASSPIWDRGYEQYF.

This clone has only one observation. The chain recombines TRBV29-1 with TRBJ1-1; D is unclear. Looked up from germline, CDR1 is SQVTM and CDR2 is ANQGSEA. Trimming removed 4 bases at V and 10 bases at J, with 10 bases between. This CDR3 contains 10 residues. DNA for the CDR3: TGCAGCGTTGCATCGGTGCGAGCTTTCTTT. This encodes CSVASVRAFF.

DNA for the CDR3: TGTGCCTGGAGGGTGGGACAGACCTACGAGCAGTACTTC. It codes for CAWRVGQTYEQYF. V is TRBV30 and J is TRBJ2-7; 7 positions agree with TRBD1. The CDR3 consists of 13 residues. The germline V gene encodes CDR1 GTSNPN and CDR2 SVGIG (reference sequence). V was clipped by 3 bases and J by 2 bases; unmatched bases: 4.

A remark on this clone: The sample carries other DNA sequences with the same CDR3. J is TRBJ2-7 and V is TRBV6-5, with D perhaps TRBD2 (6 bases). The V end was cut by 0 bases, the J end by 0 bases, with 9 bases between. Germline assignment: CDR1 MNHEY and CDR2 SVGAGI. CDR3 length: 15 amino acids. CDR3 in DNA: TGTGCCAGCAGTTACTCGACCGGGAGCTCCTACGAGCAGTACTTC. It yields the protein CASSYSTGSSYEQYF.

CDR3 nucleotides: TGTGCCACCAGCAGAGATCGTGGCAGGGGATTGGAAGCTTTCTTT. Its protein is CATSRDRGRGLEAFF. The chain carries TRBV15 and TRBJ1-1; TRBD1 might be the D (6 bases). Germline assignment: CDR1 LNHNV and CDR2 YYDKDF (reference sequence). With 0 bases removed from V and 8 bases from J, the gap between germline ends came to 16 bases. CDR3 size: 15 residues.

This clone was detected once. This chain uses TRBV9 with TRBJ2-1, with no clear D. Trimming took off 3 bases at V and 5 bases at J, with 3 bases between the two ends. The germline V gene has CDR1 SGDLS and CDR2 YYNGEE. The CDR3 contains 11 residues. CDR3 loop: CASSADNEQFF. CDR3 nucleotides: TGTGCCAGCAGCGCTGACAATGAGCAGTTCTTC.

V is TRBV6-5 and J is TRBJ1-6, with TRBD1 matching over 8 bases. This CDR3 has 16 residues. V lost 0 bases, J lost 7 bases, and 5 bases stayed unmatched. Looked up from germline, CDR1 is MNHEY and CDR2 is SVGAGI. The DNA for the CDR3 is TGTGCCAGCAGTTACTCGAAGACAGGGGTAAATTCACCCCTCCACTTT. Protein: CASSYSKTGVNSPLHF.

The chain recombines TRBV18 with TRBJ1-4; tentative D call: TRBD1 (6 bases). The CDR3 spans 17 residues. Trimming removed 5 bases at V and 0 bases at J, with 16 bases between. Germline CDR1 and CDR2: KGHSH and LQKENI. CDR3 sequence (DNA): TGTGCCAGCTCATTTTCCCCCGGGGGCTCAACTAATGAAAAACTGTTTTTT. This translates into CASSFSPGGSTNEKLFF.

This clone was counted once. DNA of the CDR3: TGTGCCAGCAGGGAGACCCGTGGGAACTACGAGCAGTACTTC. Its translation is CASRETRGNYEQYF. This rearrangement joins TRBV27 to TRBJ2-7; no clear D gene. Trimming shortened V by 6 bases and J by 3 bases, and 15 bases separated the two germline ends. The CDR3 totals 14 residues. Germline CDR1 and CDR2: MNHEY and SMNVEV (reference sequence).

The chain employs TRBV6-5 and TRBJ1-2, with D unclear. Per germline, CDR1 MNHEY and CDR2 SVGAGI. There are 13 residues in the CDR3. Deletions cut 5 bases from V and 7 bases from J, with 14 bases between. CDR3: CASSAIMTRGYTF. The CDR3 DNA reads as TGTGCCAGCAGTGCTATTATGACACGTGGCTACACCTTC.

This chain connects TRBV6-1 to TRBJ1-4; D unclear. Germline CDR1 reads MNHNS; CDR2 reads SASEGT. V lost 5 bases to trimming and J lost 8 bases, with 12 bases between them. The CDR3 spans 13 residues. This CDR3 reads CASSPMVREKLFF. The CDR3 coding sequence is TGTGCCAGCAGTCCAATGGTGCGGGAAAAACTGTTTTTT.

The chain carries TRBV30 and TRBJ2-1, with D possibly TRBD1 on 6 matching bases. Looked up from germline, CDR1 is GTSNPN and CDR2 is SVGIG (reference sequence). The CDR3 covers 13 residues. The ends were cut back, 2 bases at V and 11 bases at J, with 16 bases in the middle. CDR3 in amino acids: CAWSLGRGVKQFF. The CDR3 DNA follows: TGTGCCTGGAGTCTTGGCAGGGGTGTCAAGCAGTTCTTC.

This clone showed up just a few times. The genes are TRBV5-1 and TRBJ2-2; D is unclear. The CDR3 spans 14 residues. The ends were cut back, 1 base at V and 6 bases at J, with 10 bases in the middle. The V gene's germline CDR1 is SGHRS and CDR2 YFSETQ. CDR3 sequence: CASSLSPAPGELFF. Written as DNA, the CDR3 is TGCGCCAGCAGCTTGTCCCCTGCACCCGGGGAGCTGTTTTTT.

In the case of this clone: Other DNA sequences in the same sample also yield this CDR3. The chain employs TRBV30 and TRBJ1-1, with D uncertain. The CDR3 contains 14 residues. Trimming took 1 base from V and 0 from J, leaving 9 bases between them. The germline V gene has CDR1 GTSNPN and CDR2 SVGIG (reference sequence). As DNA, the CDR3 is TGTGCCTGGAGTGAGGACCGGGTGAACACTGAAGCTTTCTTT. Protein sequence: CAWSEDRVNTEAFF.

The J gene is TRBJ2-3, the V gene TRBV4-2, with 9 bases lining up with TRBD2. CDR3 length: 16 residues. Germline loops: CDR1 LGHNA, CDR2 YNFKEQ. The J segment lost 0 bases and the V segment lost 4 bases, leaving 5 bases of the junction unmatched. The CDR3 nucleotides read TGTGCCAGCAGCCCTAGGACTAGCGTGAGCACAGATACGCAGTATTTT. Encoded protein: CASSPRTSVSTDTQYF.

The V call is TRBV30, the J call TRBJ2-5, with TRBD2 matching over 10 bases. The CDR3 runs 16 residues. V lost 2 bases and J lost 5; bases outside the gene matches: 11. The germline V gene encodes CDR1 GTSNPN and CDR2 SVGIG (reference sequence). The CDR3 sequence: CAWSRSGGVSRETQYF. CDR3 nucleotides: TGTGCCTGGAGTAGGAGCGGGGGGGTTAGCCGGGAGACCCAGTACTTC.

The CDR3 nucleotides read TGTGCCTGGAGTGTCGGGTTGAGTCATGAGCAGTTCTTC. This codes for CAWSVGLSHEQFF. The gene calls are TRBV30 and TRBJ2-1; D is unclear. Germline CDR1 is GTSNPN and CDR2 is SVGIG (reference sequence). This CDR3 has 13 amino acids. V gave up 0 bases and J gave up 8 bases, with 11 bases separating them.

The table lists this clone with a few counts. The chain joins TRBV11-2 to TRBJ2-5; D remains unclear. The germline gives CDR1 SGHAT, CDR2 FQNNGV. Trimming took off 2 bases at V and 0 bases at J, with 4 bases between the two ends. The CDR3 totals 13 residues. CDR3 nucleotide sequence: TGTGCCAGCAGCTTATCGTACCAAGAGACCCAGTACTTC. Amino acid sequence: CASSLSYQETQYF.

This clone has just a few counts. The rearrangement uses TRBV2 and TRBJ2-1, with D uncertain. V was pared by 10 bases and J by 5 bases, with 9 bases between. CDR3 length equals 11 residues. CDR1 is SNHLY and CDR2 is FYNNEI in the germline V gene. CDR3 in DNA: TGTGCCATGGCGAAGGACAATGAGCAGTTCTTC. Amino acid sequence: CAMAKDNEQFF.

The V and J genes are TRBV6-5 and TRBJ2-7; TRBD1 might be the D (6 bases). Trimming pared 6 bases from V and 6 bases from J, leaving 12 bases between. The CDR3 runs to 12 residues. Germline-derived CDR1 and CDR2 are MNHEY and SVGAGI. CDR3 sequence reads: CASRAGVSEQYF. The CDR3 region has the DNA TGTGCCAGCAGGGCAGGGGTCTCCGAGCAGTACTTC.

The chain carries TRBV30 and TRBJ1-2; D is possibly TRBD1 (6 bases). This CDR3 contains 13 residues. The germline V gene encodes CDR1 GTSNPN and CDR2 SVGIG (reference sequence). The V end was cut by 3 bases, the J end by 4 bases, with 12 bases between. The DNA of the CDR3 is TGTGCCTGGAGAATACAGGGCCTCTATGGCTACACCTTC. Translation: CAWRIQGLYGYTF. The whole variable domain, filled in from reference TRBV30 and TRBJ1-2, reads SQTIHQWPATLVQPVGSPLSLECTVEGTSNPNLYWYRQAAGRGLQLLFYSVGIGQISSEVPQNLSASRPQDRQFILSSKKLLLSDSGFYLCAWRIQGLYGYTFGSGTRLTVV.

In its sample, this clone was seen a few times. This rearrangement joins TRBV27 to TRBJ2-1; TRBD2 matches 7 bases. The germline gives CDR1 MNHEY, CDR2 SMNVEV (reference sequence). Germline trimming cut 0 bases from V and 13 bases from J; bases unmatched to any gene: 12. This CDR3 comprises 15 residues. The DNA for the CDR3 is TGTGCCAGCAGTTTATCTCCGGGACTACGGGTTTCACAGTTCTTC. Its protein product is CASSLSPGLRVSQFF.

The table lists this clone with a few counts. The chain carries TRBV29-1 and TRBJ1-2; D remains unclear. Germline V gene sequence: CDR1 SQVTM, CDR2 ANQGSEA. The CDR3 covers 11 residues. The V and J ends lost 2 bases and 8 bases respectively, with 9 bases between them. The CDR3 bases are TGCAGCGTTGAATATAGCCTCGGCTACACCTTC. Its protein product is CSVEYSLGYTF.

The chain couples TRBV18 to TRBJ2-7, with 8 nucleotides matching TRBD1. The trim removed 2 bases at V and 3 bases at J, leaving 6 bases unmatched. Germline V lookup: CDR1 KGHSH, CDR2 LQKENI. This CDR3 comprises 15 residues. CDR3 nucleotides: TGTGCCAGCTCACCATCGACAGGGGCGGACTACGAGCAGTACTTC. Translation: CASSPSTGADYEQYF.

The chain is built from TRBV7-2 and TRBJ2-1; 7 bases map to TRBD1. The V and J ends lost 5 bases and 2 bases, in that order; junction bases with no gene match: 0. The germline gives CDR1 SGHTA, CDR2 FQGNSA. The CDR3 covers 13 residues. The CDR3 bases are TGTGCCAGCAGCGGACAGGCCTACAATGAGCAGTTCTTC. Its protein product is CASSGQAYNEQFF.

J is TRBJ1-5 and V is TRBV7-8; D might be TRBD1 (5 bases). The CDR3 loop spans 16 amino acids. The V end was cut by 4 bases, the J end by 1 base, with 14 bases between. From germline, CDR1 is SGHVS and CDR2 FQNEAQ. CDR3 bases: TGTGCCAGCAGCTCCCCCAGGGAAGGGAGCAATCAGCCCCAGCATTTT. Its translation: CASSSPREGSNQPQHF.

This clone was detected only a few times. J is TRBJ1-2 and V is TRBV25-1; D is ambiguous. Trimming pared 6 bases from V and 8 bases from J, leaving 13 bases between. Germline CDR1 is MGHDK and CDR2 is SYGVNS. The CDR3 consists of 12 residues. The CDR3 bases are TGTGCCAGCAGGAGCACCCAAGGGGGCTACACCTTC. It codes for CASRSTQGGYTF.